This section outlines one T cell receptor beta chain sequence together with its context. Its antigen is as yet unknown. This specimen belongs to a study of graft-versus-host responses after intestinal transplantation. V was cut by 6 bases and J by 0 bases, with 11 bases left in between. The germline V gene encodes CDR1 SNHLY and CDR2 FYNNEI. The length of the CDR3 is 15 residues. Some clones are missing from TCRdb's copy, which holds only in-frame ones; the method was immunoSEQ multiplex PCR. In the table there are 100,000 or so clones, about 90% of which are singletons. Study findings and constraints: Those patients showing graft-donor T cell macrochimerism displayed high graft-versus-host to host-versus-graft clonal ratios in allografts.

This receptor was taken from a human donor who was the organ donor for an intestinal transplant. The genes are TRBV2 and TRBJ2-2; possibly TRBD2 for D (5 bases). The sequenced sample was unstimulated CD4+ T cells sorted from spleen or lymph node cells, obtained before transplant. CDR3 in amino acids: CASREVASNTGELFF. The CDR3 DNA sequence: TGTGCCAGCAGGGAGGTGGCCTCGAACACCGGGGAGCTGTTTTTT.